The subject of this entry is one T cell receptor (beta chain). The protocol was immunoSEQ multiplex PCR, while the TCRdb copy is restricted to in-frame clones and leaves out a portion. In the table there are under 300,000 clones, 88% of which are singletons. This sample stems from a study of blood T cell repertoires in COVID-19. CDR1 and CDR2 from the germline V gene are SQVTM and ANQGSEA. The CDR3 contains 14 residues. J was trimmed by 2 bases and V by 2 bases; bases with no gene match: 2. This chain links TRBV29-1 with TRBJ1-3; 8 bases match TRBD1. The sample was peripheral blood. This TCR was sampled from a woman aged 30 to 39 with acute or convalescent COVID-19. CDR3 bases: TGCAGCGTTGAATTACAGGGGGCTGGAAACACCATATATTTT. Amino acid sequence: CSVELQGAGNTIYF.